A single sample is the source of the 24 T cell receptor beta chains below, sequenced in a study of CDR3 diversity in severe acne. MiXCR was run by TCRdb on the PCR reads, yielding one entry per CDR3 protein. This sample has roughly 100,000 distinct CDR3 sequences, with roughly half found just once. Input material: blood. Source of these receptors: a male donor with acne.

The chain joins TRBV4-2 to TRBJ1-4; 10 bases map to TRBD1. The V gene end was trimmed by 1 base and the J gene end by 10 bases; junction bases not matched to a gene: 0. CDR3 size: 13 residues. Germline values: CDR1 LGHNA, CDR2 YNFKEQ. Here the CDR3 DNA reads TGTGCCAGCAGCCAAGGGACAGGGGGAAAACTGTTTTTT. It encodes CASSQGTGGKLFF.

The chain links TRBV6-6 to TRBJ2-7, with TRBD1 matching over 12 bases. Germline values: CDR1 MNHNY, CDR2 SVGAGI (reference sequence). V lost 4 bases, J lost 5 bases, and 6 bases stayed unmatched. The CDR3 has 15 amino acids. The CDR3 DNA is TGTGCCAGCAGTTTAAGGGGACAGGGGGCCGACGAGCAGTACTTC. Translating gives CASSLRGQGADEQYF.

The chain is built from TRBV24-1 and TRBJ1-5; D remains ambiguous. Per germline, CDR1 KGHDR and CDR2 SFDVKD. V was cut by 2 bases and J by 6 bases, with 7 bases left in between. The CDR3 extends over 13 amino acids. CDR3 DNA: TGTGCCACCAGTGATTCGAAAAGTCAGCCCCAGCATTTT. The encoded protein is CATSDSKSQPQHF.

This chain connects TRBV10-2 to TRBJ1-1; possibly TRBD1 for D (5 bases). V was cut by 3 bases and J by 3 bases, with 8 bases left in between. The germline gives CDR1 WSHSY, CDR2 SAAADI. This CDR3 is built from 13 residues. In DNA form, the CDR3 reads TGCGCCAGCAGTGACCTGGGGGACACTGAAGCTTTCTTT. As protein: CASSDLGDTEAFF.

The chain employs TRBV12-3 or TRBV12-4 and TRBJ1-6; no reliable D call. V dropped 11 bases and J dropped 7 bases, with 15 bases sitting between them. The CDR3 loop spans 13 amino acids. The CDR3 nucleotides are TGTGCCGCCTACAGAAATTCCAATTCACCCCTCCACTTT. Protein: CAAYRNSNSPLHF.

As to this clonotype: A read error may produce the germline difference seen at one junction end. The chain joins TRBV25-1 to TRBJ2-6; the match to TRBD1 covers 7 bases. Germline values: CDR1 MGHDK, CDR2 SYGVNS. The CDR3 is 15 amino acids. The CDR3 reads CASSGGNSGGNVLTF. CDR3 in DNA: TGTGCCAGCAGTGGGGGCAACTCAGGGGGCAACGTCCTGACTTTC.

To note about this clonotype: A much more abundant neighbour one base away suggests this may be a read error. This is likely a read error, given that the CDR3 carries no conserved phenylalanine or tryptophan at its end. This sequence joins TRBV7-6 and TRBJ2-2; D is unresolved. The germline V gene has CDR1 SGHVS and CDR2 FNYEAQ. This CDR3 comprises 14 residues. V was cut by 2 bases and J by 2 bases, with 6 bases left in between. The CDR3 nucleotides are TGTGCCAGCAGCTTACCCTTTAACACCGGGGAGCTGTTTATT. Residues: CASSLPFNTGELFI.

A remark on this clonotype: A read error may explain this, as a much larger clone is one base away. The CDR3 DNA reads as TGTGCCAGCAGCTTAACTGGTGAGGAAACGAACTTT. Translated: CASSLTGEETNF. V and J are TRBV7-9 and TRBJ1-4; D remains unclear. Germline lookup yields CDR1 SEHNR and CDR2 FQNEAQ (reference sequence). The CDR3 spans 12 residues.

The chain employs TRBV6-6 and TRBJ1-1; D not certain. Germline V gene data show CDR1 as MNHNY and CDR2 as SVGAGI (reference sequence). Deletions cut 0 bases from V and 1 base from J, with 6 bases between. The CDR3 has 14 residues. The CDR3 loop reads CASSYSRRNTEAFF. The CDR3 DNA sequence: TGTGCCAGCAGTTACTCCCGAAGGAACACTGAAGCTTTCTTT.

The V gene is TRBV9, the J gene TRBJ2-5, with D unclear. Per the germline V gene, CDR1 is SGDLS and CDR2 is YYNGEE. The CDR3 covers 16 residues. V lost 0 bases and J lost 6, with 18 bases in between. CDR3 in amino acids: CASSVEAAANLKTQYF. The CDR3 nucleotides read TGTGCCAGCAGCGTAGAAGCAGCCGCCAATCTGAAGACCCAGTACTTC.

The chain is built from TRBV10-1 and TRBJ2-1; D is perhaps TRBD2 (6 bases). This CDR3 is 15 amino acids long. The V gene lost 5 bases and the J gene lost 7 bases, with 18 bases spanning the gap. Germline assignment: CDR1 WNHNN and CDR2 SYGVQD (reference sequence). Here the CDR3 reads CASSMHREFGNEQFF. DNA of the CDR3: TGCGCCAGCAGTATGCACCGGGAGTTCGGGAATGAGCAGTTCTTC.

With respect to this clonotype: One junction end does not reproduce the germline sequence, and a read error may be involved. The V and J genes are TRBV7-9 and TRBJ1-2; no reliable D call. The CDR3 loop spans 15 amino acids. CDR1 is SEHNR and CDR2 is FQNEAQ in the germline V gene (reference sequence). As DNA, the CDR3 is TGTGCCAGCAGCCTAGCGGGCACCTATAACTATGGCTACACCTTC. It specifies CASSLAGTYNYGYTF.

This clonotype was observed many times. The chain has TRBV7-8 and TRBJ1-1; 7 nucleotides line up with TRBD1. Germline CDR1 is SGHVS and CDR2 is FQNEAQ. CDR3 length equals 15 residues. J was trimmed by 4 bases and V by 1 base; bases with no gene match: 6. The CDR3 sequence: CASSLGPAGGTEAFF. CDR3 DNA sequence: TGTGCCAGCAGCTTAGGGCCGGCAGGGGGCACTGAAGCTTTCTTT.

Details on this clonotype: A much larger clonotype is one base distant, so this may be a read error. CDR3 sequence: CASSIRSGKGTQYF. DNA of the CDR3: TGTGCCAGTAGTATAAGATCTGGCAAAGGGACCCAGTACTTC. The genes are TRBV19 and TRBJ2-5; D gene unclear. Trimming removed 2 bases at V and 7 bases at J, with 14 bases between. Germline V gene sequence: CDR1 LNHDA, CDR2 SQIVND (reference sequence). The CDR3 totals 14 residues.

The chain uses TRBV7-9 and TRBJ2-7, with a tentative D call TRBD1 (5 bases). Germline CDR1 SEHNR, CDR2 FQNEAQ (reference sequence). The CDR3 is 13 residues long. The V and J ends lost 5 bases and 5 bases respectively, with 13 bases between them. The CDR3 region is CASSPGQLNEQYF. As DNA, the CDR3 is TGTGCCAGCAGCCCAGGGCAGCTTAACGAGCAGTACTTC.

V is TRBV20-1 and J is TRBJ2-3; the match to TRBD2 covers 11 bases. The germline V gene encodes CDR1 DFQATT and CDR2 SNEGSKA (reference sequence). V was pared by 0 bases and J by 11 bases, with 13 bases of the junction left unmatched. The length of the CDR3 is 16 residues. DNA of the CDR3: TGCAGTGCTAGAGATCCTAGCGGGAGGATCTACAATGAGCAGTATTTT. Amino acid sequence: CSARDPSGRIYNEQYF.

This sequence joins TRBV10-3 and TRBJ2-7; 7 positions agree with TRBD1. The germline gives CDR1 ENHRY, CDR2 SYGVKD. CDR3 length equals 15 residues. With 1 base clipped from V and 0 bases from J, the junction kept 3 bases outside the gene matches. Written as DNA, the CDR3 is TGTGCCATCAGTGAGTTTGGGACAGACTCCTACGAGCAGTACTTC. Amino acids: CAISEFGTDSYEQYF.

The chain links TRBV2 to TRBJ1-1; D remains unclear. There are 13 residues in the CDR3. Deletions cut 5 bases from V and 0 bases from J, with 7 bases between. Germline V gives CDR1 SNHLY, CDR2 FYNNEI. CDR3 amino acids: CASSFTLNTEAFF. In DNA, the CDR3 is TGTGCCAGCAGTTTTACCTTGAACACTGAAGCTTTCTTT.

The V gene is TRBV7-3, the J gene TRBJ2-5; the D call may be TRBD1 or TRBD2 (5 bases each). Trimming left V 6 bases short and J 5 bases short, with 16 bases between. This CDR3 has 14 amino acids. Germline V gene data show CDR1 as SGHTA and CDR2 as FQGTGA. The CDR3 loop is CASSSPPGRETQYF. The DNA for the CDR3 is TGTGCCAGCAGTTCGCCTCCGGGACGGGAGACCCAGTACTTC.

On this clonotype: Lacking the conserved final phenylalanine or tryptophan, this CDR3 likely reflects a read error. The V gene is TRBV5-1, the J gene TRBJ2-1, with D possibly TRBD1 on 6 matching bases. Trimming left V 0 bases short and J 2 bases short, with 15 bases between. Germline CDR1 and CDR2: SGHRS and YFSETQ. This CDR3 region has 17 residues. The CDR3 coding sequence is TGCGCCAGCAGCTTGGCAGGGGTGGGGGCAGCCTACAATGAGCAGTTCCTC. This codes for CASSLAGVGAAYNEQFL.

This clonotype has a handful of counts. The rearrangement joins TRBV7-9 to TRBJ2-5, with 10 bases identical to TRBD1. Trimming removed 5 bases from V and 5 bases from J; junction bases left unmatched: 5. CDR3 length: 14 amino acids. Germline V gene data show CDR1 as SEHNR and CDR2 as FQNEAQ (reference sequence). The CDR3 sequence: CASSPRTGGETQYF. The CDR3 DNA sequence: TGTGCCAGCAGCCCTCGGACAGGGGGGGAGACCCAGTACTTC.

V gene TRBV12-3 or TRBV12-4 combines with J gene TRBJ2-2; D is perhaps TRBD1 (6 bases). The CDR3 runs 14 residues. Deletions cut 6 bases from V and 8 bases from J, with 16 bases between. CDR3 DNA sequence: TGTGCCAGCAGCCAAATAAGGACAGCAGGGGAGCTGTTTTTT. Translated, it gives CASSQIRTAGELFF.

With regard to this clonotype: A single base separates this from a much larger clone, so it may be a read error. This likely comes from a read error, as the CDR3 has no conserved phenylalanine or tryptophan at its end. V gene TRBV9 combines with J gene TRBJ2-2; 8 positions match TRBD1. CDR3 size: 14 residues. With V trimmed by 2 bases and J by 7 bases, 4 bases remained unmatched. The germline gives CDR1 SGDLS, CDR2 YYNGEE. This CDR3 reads CASSVQGAVGELFL. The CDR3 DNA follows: TGTGCCAGCAGCGTCCAGGGGGCGGTCGGGGAGCTGTTTTTA.

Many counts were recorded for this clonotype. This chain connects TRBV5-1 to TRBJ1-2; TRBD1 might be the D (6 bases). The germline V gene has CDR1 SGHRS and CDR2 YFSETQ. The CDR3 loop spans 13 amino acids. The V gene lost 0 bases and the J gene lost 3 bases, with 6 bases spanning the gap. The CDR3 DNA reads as TGCGCCAGCAGCTTGGCAGGGGACTATGGCTACACCTTC. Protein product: CASSLAGDYGYTF.